This entry features one T cell receptor beta chain sequence. The target antigen is unknown. These data originate in a study of shared clonotypes between healthy human individuals. Notes on the study in general: Rarefaction demonstrated incomplete sorted-subset sequencing despite large depth. Against clonotypes common to all four donors, non-shared ones had lower generation probabilities.

CDR1 SNHLY and CDR2 FYNNEI come from the germline V gene. With 2 bases clipped from V and 3 bases from J, the junction kept 6 bases outside the gene matches. The CDR3 consists of 16 residues. Sequencing was performed with immunoSEQ multiplex PCR; in TCRdb, only in-frame clones are kept and a portion is missing. This table has approximately 350,000 clones, 96% appearing once. The receptor comes from a man aged 25 to 45 in good health. The rearrangement joins TRBV2 to TRBJ1-5, with 8 bases aligning to TRBD1. The specimen sequenced was memory CD8+ T cells sorted from blood. Specified subset: CD45RO+ cells pooled with CCR7-negative TemRA cells. The CDR3 DNA reads as TGTGCCAGCAGTGAATGGGACAGGATTCTCAATCAGCCCCAGCATTTT. Its translation: CASSEWDRILNQPQHF.